The 8 T cell receptor beta chains below all came from one sample that was sequenced in a study of identical twins. TCRdb recomputed calls from the 5' RACE reads with MiXCR, one row per CDR3 protein. The sample holds some 300,000 distinct CDR3 sequences; 12% are singletons and the top ten take around 6.9%. In addition, the sample was reused for a study of yellow fever vaccine responses in identical twins.

Sequencing was carried out using CD8+ T cells sorted from blood. The origin of the receptors is a woman aged 18 to 35 in good health.

Many counts were recorded for this clonotype. V and J are TRBV29-1 and TRBJ2-1; 10 positions agree with TRBD2. CDR1 and CDR2 (germline): SQVTM, ANQGSEA. This CDR3 contains 16 residues. The junction had 7 bases not matched to a gene; V was cut back by 3 bases and J by 2 bases. The CDR3 DNA is TGCAGCGTTGAGGGCCTAGCGGGAGTCCCCTACAATGAGCAGTTCTTC. Translating gives CSVEGLAGVPYNEQFF.

The chain recombines TRBV9 with TRBJ1-6; D ambiguous. Germline V gene lookup returns CDR1 SGDLS and CDR2 YYNGEE. V was shortened by 3 bases and J by 3 bases, with 7 bases between the two germline ends. The CDR3 has 14 residues. The CDR3 loop reads CASSDRSYNSPLHF. The CDR3 DNA reads TGTGCCAGCAGCGACAGAAGCTATAATTCACCCCTCCACTTT.

Only a few counts were recorded for this clonotype. The rearrangement links TRBV12-3 or TRBV12-4 to TRBJ1-2, with a possible D match to TRBD1 (6 bases). The CDR3 is 15 amino acids. Trimming removed 5 bases at V and 1 base at J, with 14 bases between. The CDR3 protein is CASSPRQELNYGYTF. The CDR3 DNA reads TGTGCCAGCAGTCCTAGACAGGAGCTTAACTATGGCTACACCTTC.

This clonotype was counted only a few times. CDR3 nucleotides: TGTGCCAGCAGCACGGGACTACCCTACAATGAGCAGTTCTTC. Its protein is CASSTGLPYNEQFF. The J gene is TRBJ2-1, the V gene TRBV14; 7 nucleotides align to TRBD2. The CDR3 has 14 residues. CDR1 and CDR2 (germline): SGHDN, FVKESK. V lost 5 bases, J lost 2 bases, and 3 bases stayed unmatched.

This clonotype was counted between two and nine times. This chain connects TRBV9 to TRBJ2-1; the D gene is possibly TRBD1 (6 bases). Trimming left V 1 base short and J 13 bases short, with 12 bases between. The germline V gene encodes CDR1 SGDLS and CDR2 YYNGEE. The CDR3 is 12 residues long. CDR3 protein: CASSVMGDTQFF. CDR3 sequence (DNA): TGTGCCAGCAGCGTAATGGGGGACACTCAGTTCTTC.

The V and J genes are TRBV19 and TRBJ2-1; 11 bases line up with TRBD2. The CDR3 consists of 15 residues. Looked up from germline, CDR1 is LNHDA and CDR2 is SQIVND (reference sequence). Trimming at V came to 3 bases and at J to 6 bases, leaving 4 bases not matched to a gene. This CDR3 reads CASSILAGGSNEQFF. The CDR3, as DNA: TGTGCCAGTAGTATCCTAGCGGGGGGCAGCAATGAGCAGTTCTTC.

The chain is built from TRBV10-1 and TRBJ1-1; D remains unclear. Germline CDR1 reads WNHNN; CDR2 reads SYGVQD (reference sequence). The CDR3 is made up of 14 amino acids. V was pared by 3 bases and J by 5 bases, with 13 bases between. The CDR3 DNA is TGCGCCAGCAGTGACCCGGAGGGTGGTACTGAAGCTTTCTTT. Its protein product is CASSDPEGGTEAFF.

This clonotype was counted between two and nine times. V gene TRBV15 combines with J gene TRBJ2-3, with a possible D match to TRBD1 (5 bases). Trimming shortened V by 6 bases and J by 4 bases, and 20 bases separated the two germline ends. CDR3 length: 16 residues. Germline loops: CDR1 LNHNV, CDR2 YYDKDF (reference sequence). This CDR3 is CATSPTGRGGADTQYF. The CDR3, as DNA: TGTGCCACCAGTCCAACGGGTAGGGGTGGGGCAGATACGCAGTATTTT.